Presented here are 25 T cell receptor beta chains from one specimen sequenced in a study of OX40 agonist ivuxolimab in advanced cancers. TCRdb keeps only in-frame clones here, not all; method: immunoSEQ multiplex PCR. The top ten clones hold over 11% of a sample with 50,000 to 75,000 clones, 85% to 90% of them seen once. The sample in question was CD4+ or CD8+ T cells sorted from blood, obtained in a trial of the OX40 agonist ivuxolimab. The receptor set was obtained from an adult with an advanced solid tumor such as melanoma, head and neck, liver or kidney cancer.

The CDR3 DNA reads TGTGCCAGCAGTTTCCAAGAGACCCAGTACTTC. Its translation: CASSFQETQYF. The chain uses TRBV27 and TRBJ2-5; the D is unclear. The germline V and J ends were trimmed by 3 bases and 1 base, with 0 bases remaining between them. The CDR3 is 11 amino acids. CDR1 MNHEY and CDR2 SMNVEV come from the germline V gene (reference sequence).

The chain carries TRBV19 and TRBJ1-4; no definite D call. Germline V gene data show CDR1 as LNHDA and CDR2 as SQIVND (reference sequence). This CDR3 contains 13 residues. The V end was cut by 9 bases, the J end by 0 bases, with 8 bases between. CDR3 DNA sequence: TGTGCCAGCTCGGCCACAACTAATGAAAAACTGTTTTTT. It yields the protein CASSATTNEKLFF.

V is TRBV19 and J is TRBJ1-2; 8 positions match TRBD1. Trimming at V came to 7 bases and at J to 4 bases, leaving 8 bases not matched to a gene. CDR3 size: 14 residues. Germline CDR1 LNHDA, CDR2 SQIVND (reference sequence). The CDR3 is CASIPTGVLYGYTF. The CDR3 DNA is TGTGCCAGTATTCCGACAGGGGTGCTCTATGGCTACACCTTC. Full variable domain (missing parts from reference TRBV19 and TRBJ1-2): DGGITQSPKYLFRKEGQNVTLSCEQNLNHDAMYWYRQDPGQGLRLIYYSQIVNDFQKGDIAEGYSVSREKKESFPLTVTSAQKNPTAFYLCASIPTGVLYGYTFGSGTRLTVV.

The chain has TRBV27 and TRBJ2-3; D is unresolved. The V end was cut by 1 base, the J end by 1 base, with 6 bases between. CDR3 size: 14 residues. The V gene's germline CDR1 is MNHEY and CDR2 SMNVEV (reference sequence). Here the CDR3 reads CASSLFRGTDTQYF. The CDR3 DNA is TGTGCCAGCAGTTTATTTAGGGGCACAGATACGCAGTATTTT.

The rearrangement joins TRBV10-3 to TRBJ2-1, with 11 bases identical to TRBD1. Looked up from germline, CDR1 is ENHRY and CDR2 is SYGVKD. J was trimmed by 1 base and V by 2 bases; bases with no gene match: 7. The length of the CDR3 is 18 residues. The DNA for the CDR3 is TGTGCCATCAGTGAGCGGACAGGGGGCCACTATTCCTACAATGAGCAGTTCTTC. It translates to CAISERTGGHYSYNEQFF.

The chain recombines TRBV5-8 with TRBJ1-4; possible D gene TRBD1, 6 bases. CDR3 size: 15 residues. Trimming removed 4 bases at V and 0 bases at J, with 10 bases between. Germline values: CDR1 SGHTS, CDR2 YDEGEE. Here the CDR3 DNA reads TGTGCCAGCAGCAACCGACAGGCAACTAATGAAAAACTGTTTTTT. Translated: CASSNRQATNEKLFF.

This sequence joins TRBV27 and TRBJ1-1; possible D gene TRBD1, 5 bases. The V gene's germline CDR1 is MNHEY and CDR2 SMNVEV (reference sequence). V gave up 3 bases and J gave up 6 bases, with 5 bases separating them. The CDR3 length is 11 residues. DNA for the CDR3: TGTGCCAGCAGTTTGGGGGCTGAAGCTTTCTTT. This gives the protein CASSLGAEAFF.

The chain employs TRBV5-1 and TRBJ2-3; 10 positions match TRBD2. The germline CDR1 and CDR2 sequences are SGHRS and YFSETQ. Trimming removed 0 bases from V and 1 base from J; junction bases left unmatched: 2. This CDR3 comprises 16 residues. CDR3 in amino acids: CASSLAAGGRTDTQYF. DNA for the CDR3: TGCGCCAGCAGCTTGGCAGCGGGGGGGCGCACAGATACGCAGTATTTT.

This clone was detected once. V is TRBV18 and J is TRBJ2-1, with TRBD1 matching 10 bases. Looked up from germline, CDR1 is KGHSH and CDR2 is LQKENI. J lost 5 bases, V lost 3 bases, and 7 bases had no gene match. CDR3 size: 16 residues. The CDR3 nucleotides are TGTGCCAGCTCACCCAGACAGGGGGCCTCGGACAATGAGCAGTTCTTC. Its protein is CASSPRQGASDNEQFF.

The rearrangement links TRBV28 to TRBJ1-1, with D unclear. V was shortened by 3 bases and J by 0 bases, with 8 bases between the two germline ends. From germline, CDR1 is MDHEN and CDR2 SYDVKM. This CDR3 spans 14 amino acids. The CDR3 nucleotides read TGTGCCAGCAGTTTTCGACCGATGAACACTGAAGCTTTCTTT. Protein sequence: CASSFRPMNTEAFF.

The rearrangement links TRBV4-1 to TRBJ2-1; TRBD1 is a possible D gene (5 bases). The ends were cut back, 0 bases at V and 3 bases at J, with 9 bases in the middle. The germline gives CDR1 MGHRA, CDR2 YSYEKL. This CDR3 region has 15 residues. The CDR3 sequence: CASSQEQGFYNEQFF. DNA of the CDR3: TGCGCCAGCAGCCAAGAGCAGGGTTTCTACAATGAGCAGTTCTTC.

This clone was seen just once. The CDR3 loop reads CASSDRTGGSGGELFF. The DNA of the CDR3 is TGTGCCAGCAGCGACAGGACAGGGGGCTCGGGCGGGGAGCTGTTTTTT. The chain links TRBV9 to TRBJ2-2; TRBD1 matches 11 bases. Germline V gene lookup returns CDR1 SGDLS and CDR2 YYNGEE. CDR3 length: 16 amino acids. Losses at the gene ends were 3 bases for V and 7 bases for J; bases not matched to a gene: 8.

This sequence joins TRBV27 and TRBJ1-5, with 7 nucleotides matching TRBD1. V lost 4 bases and J lost 2; bases outside the gene matches: 5. Germline V gene sequence: CDR1 MNHEY, CDR2 SMNVEV (reference sequence). This CDR3 comprises 15 residues. CDR3 coding DNA: TGTGCCAGCAGTTCACAGGGGCGGGGCAATCAGCCCCAGCATTTT. Protein product: CASSSQGRGNQPQHF.

V is TRBV30 and J is TRBJ2-7, with D perhaps TRBD1 or TRBD2 (5 bases each). V was cut by 1 base and J by 4 bases, with 8 bases left in between. Germline CDR1 reads GTSNPN; CDR2 reads SVGIG (reference sequence). This CDR3 is 12 amino acids long. DNA for the CDR3: TGTGCCTGGAGTGCATGGGGGTACGAGCAGTACTTC. This translates into CAWSAWGYEQYF.

The genes are TRBV29-1 and TRBJ1-4; 7 nucleotides agree with TRBD1. Germline V gene sequence: CDR1 SQVTM, CDR2 ANQGSEA. V was clipped by 2 bases and J by 4 bases; unmatched bases: 16. The CDR3 has 18 residues. The CDR3 spells CSVELKKKDRPYNEKLFF. Here the CDR3 DNA reads TGCAGCGTTGAACTAAAAAAAAAGGACAGGCCCTATAATGAAAAACTGTTTTTT.

The genes are TRBV2 and TRBJ1-6; 8 bases match TRBD1. V dropped 9 bases and J dropped 7; count of bases not matched to a gene: 5. This CDR3 spans 13 amino acids. Looked up from germline, CDR1 is SNHLY and CDR2 is FYNNEI. CDR3 sequence reads: CASGGQGNSPLHF. The CDR3 DNA is TGTGCCAGTGGTGGACAGGGAAATTCACCCCTCCACTTT.

This chain uses TRBV21-1 with TRBJ2-5. TRBV21-1 is described as a pseudogene. The CDR3 spans 12 residues. CDR3 DNA sequence: TGTGCCAGCAGCAACAGAGAAGAGACCCAGTACTTC. Amino acid sequence: CASSNREETQYF.

The V call is TRBV7-9, the J call TRBJ2-5, with D perhaps matching TRBD2 (7 bases). The germline gives CDR1 SEHNR, CDR2 FQNEAQ (reference sequence). This CDR3 has 15 amino acids. Trimming took 2 bases from V and 4 from J, leaving 14 bases between them. CDR3 sequence: CASSLRGGHPETQYF. The CDR3 nucleotides are TGTGCCAGCAGCTTACGCGGGGGACATCCAGAGACCCAGTACTTC.

V and J are TRBV27 and TRBJ1-1; tentative D call: TRBD1 (6 bases). The CDR3 is 12 residues long. CDR1 MNHEY and CDR2 SMNVEV come from the germline V gene (reference sequence). V lost 6 bases to trimming and J lost 4 bases, with 9 bases between them. This CDR3 reads CASRGGATEAFF. The CDR3 region has the DNA TGTGCCAGCAGGGGGGGGGCCACTGAAGCTTTCTTT.

The chain links TRBV12-1 to TRBJ2-1; whether TRBD2, the table's D call, matches the DNA was not checked. TRBV12-1 is a pseudogene. The CDR3 sequence is 14 residues long. The CDR3 protein is CASSPGDSRCEQFF. The DNA for the CDR3 is TGTGCCAGCAGCCCCGGGGACTCCCGTTGCGAGCAGTTCTTC.

In nucleotides, the CDR3 is TGCGCCAGCAGCCAAACAGGGGAAGATCAGCCCCAGCATTTT. This encodes CASSQTGEDQPQHF. The chain is built from TRBV4-1 and TRBJ1-5, with 7 positions matching TRBD1. The CDR3 covers 14 residues. J was trimmed by 5 bases and V by 2 bases; bases with no gene match: 3. CDR1 is MGHRA, CDR2 YSYEKL, per germline.

The chain joins TRBV9 to TRBJ2-5, with 12 bases lining up with TRBD1. Germline V lookup: CDR1 SGDLS, CDR2 YYNGEE. CDR3 length: 16 residues. V was pared by 4 bases and J by 4 bases, with 8 bases of the junction left unmatched. This CDR3 reads CASSPHQGQGAETQYF. The CDR3 DNA follows: TGTGCCAGCAGCCCCCACCAGGGACAGGGGGCAGAGACCCAGTACTTC.

The CDR3 region has the DNA TGTGCCAGCAGACCCAGGACAGGGTTTAGGGACTATGGCTACACCTTC. This gives the protein CASRPRTGFRDYGYTF. This sequence joins TRBV28 and TRBJ1-2; 8 nucleotides align to TRBD1. The V gene's germline CDR1 is MDHEN and CDR2 SYDVKM. The ends lost 6 bases at V and 3 bases at J; junction bases unmatched: 12. The CDR3 runs 16 residues.

This chain uses TRBV29-1 with TRBJ2-7, with D possibly being TRBD1 (6 bases). Germline CDR1 reads SQVTM; CDR2 reads ANQGSEA. This CDR3 has 13 residues. Deletions cut 4 bases from V and 6 bases from J, with 16 bases between. This chain's CDR3 is CSVVPTGELEQYF. CDR3 in DNA: TGCAGCGTTGTTCCGACAGGAGAGCTCGAGCAGTACTTC.

This chain links TRBV28 with TRBJ2-5; 7 nucleotides align to TRBD1. Unmatched junction bases numbered 4, after V lost 3 bases and J lost 3 bases. Germline CDR1 MDHEN, CDR2 SYDVKM. CDR3 length equals 14 residues. The CDR3 DNA follows: TGTGCCAGCAGTTTCACAGGGGCGGAAGAGACCCAGTACTTC. Translating it yields CASSFTGAEETQYF.